These 6 T cell receptor beta chains came from one sample sequenced in a study of T cells after yellow fever vaccination. TCRdb reprocessed the 5' RACE reads with MiXCR, giving one entry per CDR3 protein. This sample has fewer than 450,000 distinct CDR3 sequences; approximately 10% occur once, and the top ten carry roughly 18%. Sequencing used PBMCs, obtained on the day of the first yellow fever vaccination. Every receptor here comes from a man younger than 35 who received the YFV17D yellow fever vaccine.

The chain has TRBV15 and TRBJ1-5; D is unresolved. Between the trimmed V and J ends, which lost 0 bases and 0 bases, there was a span of 12 bases. The CDR3 extends over 17 amino acids. Germline V gene sequence: CDR1 LNHNV, CDR2 YYDKDF (reference sequence). CDR3 bases: TGTGCCACCAGCAGAGATGTGAGACGGTATAGCAATCAGCCCCAGCATTTT. Its translation is CATSRDVRRYSNQPQHF.

This clonotype was observed many times. The chain links TRBV28 to TRBJ1-2; 11 nucleotides agree with TRBD1. This CDR3 is built from 13 residues. CDR1 and CDR2 from the germline V gene are MDHEN and SYDVKM. With 7 bases clipped from V and 6 bases from J, the junction kept 4 bases outside the gene matches. CDR3 nucleotides: TGTGCCAGCACCTGGACAGGGGGCGATGGCTACACCTTC. Residues: CASTWTGGDGYTF.

A few counts support this clonotype. The chain employs TRBV7-9 and TRBJ2-2; 8 nucleotides agree with TRBD2. Germline CDR1 is SEHNR and CDR2 is FQNEAQ (reference sequence). V lost 1 base, J lost 5 bases, and 6 bases stayed unmatched. The CDR3 has 16 amino acids. In DNA form, the CDR3 reads TGTGCCAGCAGCTTAGTCTCTTCGGGAGGGACCGGGGAGCTGTTTTTT. This codes for CASSLVSSGGTGELFF.

This clonotype was counted between two and nine times. The J gene is TRBJ1-5, the V gene TRBV28, with TRBD1 matching over 11 bases. Looked up from germline, CDR1 is MDHEN and CDR2 is SYDVKM. The CDR3 loop spans 17 amino acids. V shed 6 bases, J shed 3 bases, and the junction held 10 bases outside the gene matches. CDR3 protein: CASSQLGQGAFNQPQHF. The DNA for the CDR3 is TGTGCCAGCAGCCAACTAGGACAGGGGGCCTTCAATCAGCCCCAGCATTTT.

V gene TRBV5-1 combines with J gene TRBJ2-1, with D perhaps matching TRBD2 (5 bases). Germline V gene data show CDR1 as SGHRS and CDR2 as YFSETQ. The germline V and J ends were trimmed by 0 bases and 8 bases, with 12 bases remaining between them. This CDR3 region has 14 residues. The CDR3 sequence is CASSLASLSDEQFF. For the CDR3, the DNA is TGCGCCAGCAGCTTGGCTAGCCTCAGCGATGAGCAGTTCTTC.

This chain uses TRBV20-1 with TRBJ2-3; 8 bases line up with TRBD2. Looked up from germline, CDR1 is DFQATT and CDR2 is SNEGSKA (reference sequence). CDR3 length: 13 amino acids. V lost 8 bases to trimming and J lost 2 bases; unmatched junction nucleotides: 6. CDR3 coding DNA: TGCAGTTCGACTAGCGCTTACACAGATACGCAGTATTTT. The encoded protein is CSSTSAYTDTQYF.